This T cell receptor (beta chain) was sequenced during a study of control samples from healthy donors and cancer patients. The method was immunoSEQ multiplex PCR; TCRdb's version includes in-frame clones alone and lacks a portion of them. The sample has 120,000 or so clones; 87% are singletons. This receptor was obtained from a man between 40 and 49 years old in good health. The sample was blood.

The CDR3 spells CASSVVGAGGETQYF. The CDR3 DNA is TGTGCCAGCAGCGTAGTCGGAGCGGGGGGAGAGACCCAGTACTTC. The genes are TRBV9 and TRBJ2-5; 9 nucleotides align to TRBD2. V was clipped by 0 bases and J by 4 bases; unmatched bases: 4. Germline CDR1 SGDLS, CDR2 YYNGEE. The CDR3 has 15 amino acids.